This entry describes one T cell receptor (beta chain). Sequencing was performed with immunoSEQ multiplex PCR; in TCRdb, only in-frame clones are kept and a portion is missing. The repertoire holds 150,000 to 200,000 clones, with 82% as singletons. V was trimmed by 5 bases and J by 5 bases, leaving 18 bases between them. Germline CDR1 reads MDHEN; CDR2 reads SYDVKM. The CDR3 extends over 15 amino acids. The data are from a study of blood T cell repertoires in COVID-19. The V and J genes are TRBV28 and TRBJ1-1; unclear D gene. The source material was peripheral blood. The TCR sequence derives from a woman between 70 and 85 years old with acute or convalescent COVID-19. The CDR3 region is CASSTTGVLRTEAFF. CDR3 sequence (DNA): TGTGCCAGCAGTACAACCGGGGTTCTTCGTACTGAAGCTTTCTTT.